This passage covers 8 T cell receptor beta chains from one sample sequenced in a study of response to subunit inactivated influenza vaccine. Using its own MiXCR run on the RT-PCR reads, TCRdb lists one record per CDR3 protein. The sample has about 310,000 distinct CDR3 sequences, 20% to 25% seen once. This specimen was PBMCs from blood, taken 21 months after vaccination. These receptors all come from a man aged 45 to 75 who received an inactivated influenza vaccine.

This clonotype turned up a few times. J is TRBJ1-1 and V is TRBV4-3, with D possibly being TRBD1 (6 bases). V was shortened by 0 bases and J by 7 bases, with 15 bases between the two germline ends. The CDR3 spans 15 residues. Germline V gene lookup returns CDR1 LGHNA and CDR2 YSLEER. In DNA form, the CDR3 reads TGCGCCAGCAGCCAAGACGGAACAGGGTTTGGTGAAGCTTTCTTT. Protein product: CASSQDGTGFGEAFF.

This clonotype was observed a handful of times. The chain joins TRBV6-1 to TRBJ2-5, with D possibly being TRBD2 (5 bases). With 11 bases removed from V and 5 bases from J, the gap between germline ends came to 21 bases. This CDR3 is 14 amino acids long. CDR1 is MNHNS, CDR2 SASEGT, per germline. CDR3 protein: CAVRGGQVSETQYF. CDR3 sequence (DNA): TGTGCCGTACGGGGTGGTCAGGTTTCTGAGACCCAGTACTTC.

The J gene is TRBJ2-2, the V gene TRBV7-2, with D uncertain. Germline V gives CDR1 SGHTA, CDR2 FQGNSA. The CDR3 has 15 amino acids. V was cut by 2 bases and J by 8 bases, with 15 bases left in between. For the CDR3, the DNA is TGTGCCAGCAGCTTATTTGTTTCGGTGGCTGGGGAGCTGTTTTTT. This sequence encodes CASSLFVSVAGELFF.

The chain is built from TRBV20-1 and TRBJ2-4; D gene unclear. The germline V gene has CDR1 DFQATT and CDR2 SNEGSKA (reference sequence). This CDR3 comprises 14 residues. Deletions cut 5 bases from V and 8 bases from J, with 19 bases between. The CDR3 loop reads CSALLRAKKDIQYF. DNA for the CDR3: TGCAGTGCTCTTCTCCGGGCGAAGAAGGACATTCAGTACTTC.

This clonotype showed up just a few times. The CDR3 spells CSAREGPGYGYTF. In nucleotides, the CDR3 is TGCAGTGCTAGAGAAGGTCCGGGCTATGGCTACACCTTC. This chain links TRBV20-1 with TRBJ1-2; the D is unclear. The germline gives CDR1 DFQATT, CDR2 SNEGSKA (reference sequence). V lost 0 bases and J 4 bases, leaving 9 bases between the germline ends. The CDR3 runs to 13 residues.

V gene TRBV9 combines with J gene TRBJ2-3; no definite D call. The CDR3 spans 15 residues. Germline CDR1 is SGDLS and CDR2 is YYNGEE. Trimming took 0 bases from V and 2 from J, leaving 10 bases between them. The CDR3 DNA follows: TGTGCCAGCAGCGTAGAAGGCAGACACACAGATACGCAGTATTTT. Its protein is CASSVEGRHTDTQYF.

This clonotype showed up just a few times. This chain joins TRBV5-1 and TRBJ2-5; the D is unclear. Germline CDR1 SGHRS, CDR2 YFSETQ. CDR3 length: 14 residues. Trimming took off 0 bases at V and 5 bases at J, with 11 bases between the two ends. CDR3 loop: CASSLGETRETQYF. The CDR3 nucleotides are TGCGCCAGCAGCTTGGGGGAAACCCGGGAGACCCAGTACTTC.

This clonotype was counted only a few times. This rearrangement joins TRBV20-1 to TRBJ1-1; the D is unclear. Per germline, CDR1 DFQATT and CDR2 SNEGSKA (reference sequence). Trimming left V 1 base short and J 7 bases short, with 4 bases between. This CDR3 has 10 amino acids. CDR3: CSARAGEAFF. The CDR3 DNA follows: TGCAGTGCTAGAGCTGGTGAAGCTTTCTTT.